The T cell receptor (beta chain) under discussion was sequenced for a study of monozygotic twins with inflammatory bowel disease. This CDR3 has 16 residues. Per germline, CDR1 SGHTA and CDR2 FQGNSA. The authors made each sample's cDNA in eight separate reactions. TCRdb re-analyzed the 5' RACE reads; it lists each CDR3 protein once, without DNA. The sample totals 110,000 to 150,000 distinct CDR3 sequences; its top ten clones hold more than 1%. This TCR was recovered from a human donor with ulcerative colitis or Crohn's disease, or a healthy co-twin of an affected twin (not recorded which). The sequenced sample was blood. The rearrangement uses TRBV7-2 and TRBJ2-3; as DNA is missing, the TRBD1 call by TCRdb cannot be tested. The CDR3 is CASSLNPGQTTDTQYF. The full variable domain, completed using reference TRBV7-2 and TRBJ2-3, is GAGVSQSPSNKVTEKGKDVELRCDPISGHTALYWYRQSLGQGLEFLIYFQGNSAPDKSGLPSDRFSAERTGGSVSTLTIQRTQQEDSAVYLCASSLNPGQTTDTQYFGPGTRLTVL.